This note documents a single T cell receptor (beta chain) sequence. Trimming pared 1 base from V and 5 bases from J, leaving 9 bases between. Germline loops: CDR1 SGHTA, CDR2 FQGNSA. The CDR3 is 14 residues long. The method was immunoSEQ multiplex PCR; TCRdb's version includes in-frame clones alone and lacks a portion of them. The repertoire includes about 75,000 clones, roughly nine tenths of them detected once, and about 0.4% sits in the top ten. The data derive from a study of technical replicates of blood from a few donors. The rearrangement links TRBV7-2 to TRBJ1-5, with no clear D. The clonotype was recovered from a human donor in good health. Sequenced: T cells isolated from PBMCs. The CDR3 nucleotides read TGTGCCAGCAGCTTAGTGGGAGCGGATCAGCCCCAGCATTTT. Translated: CASSLVGADQPQHF.